These 23 T cell receptor beta chains came from one sample sequenced in a study of vaccination and CD4 T cells after COVID-19 (dated by TCRdb to between 2021 and 2023). Their antigen targets remain unknown. The library was prepared using PCR. This sample was sequenced with an Illumina iSeq 100. DNA from cultured CD4+ T cells underwent TCR sequencing with the Oncomine TCR Beta short-read assay at the Johns Hopkins FTIC core. TCRdb passed the public sequencing reads through fastp at Q25 and MiXCR, retaining productive beta sequences. Rows merge per CDR3 protein into single entries with the most common DNA and genes. For this sample there are about 12,000 distinct CDR3 sequences; about 32% appear just once. The ten largest make up 34% of the sample. The treatment or condition label here, explained by the study, means: approximately nine-day PBMC culture with coronavirus spike peptide pools or control peptides (ViraFEST assay).

This sample comprised CD4+ T cells from blood, cultured in vitro, obtained before SARS-CoV-2 vaccination. These receptors were collected from a human donor who received a COVID-19 vaccine.

The V call is TRBV5-1, the J call TRBJ1-2, with D possibly being TRBD1 (5 bases). This CDR3 has 15 residues. Germline V gene lookup returns CDR1 SGHRS and CDR2 YFSETQ. Deletions cut 4 bases from V and 0 bases from J, with 13 bases between. The CDR3 spells CASSIGTEPNYGYTF. In nucleotides, the CDR3 is TGCGCCAGCAGCATAGGGACTGAGCCTAACTATGGCTACACCTTC.

This clonotype has a handful of counts. This chain connects TRBV30 to TRBJ1-3, with 11 nucleotides matching TRBD1. Germline loops: CDR1 GTSNPN, CDR2 SVGIG (reference sequence). With V trimmed by 3 bases and J by 1 base, 2 bases remained unmatched. The CDR3 runs 15 residues. DNA for the CDR3: TGTGCCTGGAGGGGACAGGGGGTTTCTGGAAACACCATATATTTT. Translation gives CAWRGQGVSGNTIYF.

The rearrangement links TRBV5-4 to TRBJ1-1, with 8 bases fitting TRBD1. The germline V gene encodes CDR1 SGHNT and CDR2 YYREEE (reference sequence). This CDR3 has 15 residues. V was pared by 0 bases and J by 4 bases, with 5 bases of the junction left unmatched. CDR3 region: CASSLGQGRFTEAFF. The CDR3 DNA reads as TGTGCCAGCAGCTTGGGACAGGGGCGATTCACTGAAGCTTTCTTT.

A remark on this clonotype: A read error may explain this, as a much larger clone is one base away. The final CDR3 position lacks the conserved phenylalanine or tryptophan, pointing to a likely read error. The J gene is TRBJ1-2, the V gene TRBV10-1; no definite D call. The V end lost 2 bases, the J end lost 0 bases, and 13 bases lay between the germline ends. This CDR3 is 16 amino acids long. In germline, CDR1 is WNHNN, CDR2 SYGVQD (reference sequence). This CDR3 reads CASSETFGESNYGYTS. CDR3 coding DNA: TGCGCCAGCAGTGAGACATTTGGGGAATCTAACTATGGCTACACCTCC.

This clonotype was observed a handful of times. This chain uses TRBV20-1 with TRBJ2-3, with TRBD2 matching 9 bases. The CDR3 consists of 16 residues. Trimming took 0 bases from V and 4 from J; bases not matched to a gene: 8. Germline lookup yields CDR1 DFQATT and CDR2 SNEGSKA (reference sequence). CDR3 sequence: CSAREVSGGLSDTQYF. In nucleotides, the CDR3 is TGCAGTGCTAGAGAGGTTAGCGGGGGTTTATCAGATACGCAGTATTTT.

V is TRBV15 and J is TRBJ2-1, with a possible D match to TRBD1 (5 bases). This CDR3 has 15 amino acids. The germline CDR1 and CDR2 sequences are LNHNV and YYDKDF (reference sequence). Trimming removed 0 bases at V and 6 bases at J, with 12 bases between. CDR3 DNA sequence: TGTGCCACCAGCAGAGATTTAGTCCAGGGCAATGAGCAGTTCTTC. This translates into CATSRDLVQGNEQFF.

The chain combines TRBV11-3 with TRBJ2-2; maybe TRBD2 (5 bases). Per germline, CDR1 SGHNT and CDR2 YENEEA. The germline V and J ends were trimmed by 0 bases and 2 bases, with 10 bases remaining between them. The CDR3 totals 16 residues. The CDR3 sequence: CASSLDPGLNTGELFF. CDR3 sequence (DNA): TGTGCCAGCAGCTTAGACCCAGGACTTAACACCGGGGAGCTGTTTTTT.

This clonotype showed up just a few times. The V gene is TRBV10-1, the J gene TRBJ2-5; TRBD1 might be the D (6 bases). The CDR3 runs to 14 residues. Germline lookup yields CDR1 WNHNN and CDR2 SYGVQD (reference sequence). The V end was cut by 5 bases, the J end by 1 base, with 11 bases between. The chain's CDR3 is CASSTGQSQETQYF. The CDR3 DNA reads TGCGCCAGCAGTACCGGACAGTCCCAAGAGACCCAGTACTTC.

This clonotype was picked up a small number of times. The CDR3 nucleotides read TGCAGTGCTAAGCCGGGACTAGCGGGGGTCCTTAGCACAGATACGCAGTATTTT. The encoded protein is CSAKPGLAGVLSTDTQYF. The chain uses TRBV20-1 and TRBJ2-3; TRBD2 matches at 14 bases. V lost 4 bases, J lost 0 bases, and 9 bases stayed unmatched. The V gene's germline CDR1 is DFQATT and CDR2 SNEGSKA (reference sequence). The CDR3 length is 18 residues.

The CDR3 DNA reads as TGTGCCAGCAGTGAAGGAACAGGGGGCGACTATGGCTACACCTTC. Translation gives CASSEGTGGDYGYTF. This chain uses TRBV6-1 with TRBJ1-2, with TRBD1 identical over 9 bases. Trimming took 1 base from V and 3 from J; bases not matched to a gene: 3. This CDR3 region has 15 residues. CDR1 and CDR2 (germline): MNHNS, SASEGT.

The chain couples TRBV6-7 to TRBJ2-7, with TRBD2 as a possible D gene (6 bases). TRBV6-7 is an ORF, and what it does is uncertain. The CDR3 is 18 amino acids. V was trimmed by 1 base and J by 2 bases, leaving 21 bases between them. This CDR3 reads CASSYLRAALREAYEQYF. CDR3 sequence (DNA): TGTGCCAGCAGTTACTTAAGGGCAGCTTTGCGGGAAGCCTACGAGCAGTACTTC.

The chain employs TRBV10-2 and TRBJ1-1; D might be TRBD1 (5 bases). V lost 3 bases, J lost 4 bases, and 12 bases lay in between. The CDR3 is 14 residues long. Germline loops: CDR1 WSHSY, CDR2 SAAADI. The DNA of the CDR3 is TGCGCCAGCAGTGAAGCTGCCGGGGCCACTGAAGCTTTCTTT. Encoded protein: CASSEAAGATEAFF.

The chain has TRBV12-3 or TRBV12-4 and TRBJ1-1; a possible D gene is TRBD1 (5 bases). The CDR3 contains 12 residues. V was shortened by 7 bases and J by 5 bases, with 11 bases between the two germline ends. CDR3 nucleotides: TGTGCCAGCACCCAGGGTTGGACTGAAGCTTTCTTT. Its translation: CASTQGWTEAFF.

As regards this clonotype: A read error may produce the germline difference seen at one junction end. Written as DNA, the CDR3 is TGTGCCAGCAGGGAAGAGGGCAATTCACCCCTCCACTTT. Protein: CASREEGNSPLHF. This rearrangement joins TRBV6-1 to TRBJ1-6; D not certain. The CDR3 is made up of 13 amino acids. Germline-derived CDR1 and CDR2 are MNHNS and SASEGT.

The chain joins TRBV24-1 to TRBJ1-5; D possibly corresponds to TRBD1 (5 bases). Trimming removed 4 bases from V and 4 bases from J, with 19 bases in between. This CDR3 region has 17 residues. CDR1 and CDR2 (germline): KGHDR, SFDVKD. DNA of the CDR3: TGTGCCACCAGTGAAGGAGGGGAATCGGCTGGGAATCAGCCCCAGCATTTT. Translating gives CATSEGGESAGNQPQHF.

V is TRBV6-2 or TRBV6-3 and J is TRBJ1-5; D remains ambiguous. This CDR3 has 19 amino acids. Trimming removed 3 bases from V and 7 bases from J, with 28 bases in between. Germline lookup yields CDR1 MNHEY and CDR2 SVGEGT. CDR3 in amino acids: CASSYIPPPDPTKRQPQHF. CDR3 in DNA: TGTGCCAGCAGTTATATCCCCCCCCCGGACCCCACAAAGAGGCAGCCCCAGCATTTT.

The chain combines TRBV20-1 with TRBJ1-2, with 7 bases matching TRBD1. Germline V lookup: CDR1 DFQATT, CDR2 SNEGSKA (reference sequence). V lost 0 bases to trimming and J lost 4 bases; unmatched junction nucleotides: 11. The CDR3 extends over 16 amino acids. The CDR3 is CSARDSSGGTFYGYTF. In DNA, the CDR3 is TGCAGTGCTAGAGATTCTTCAGGGGGGACCTTCTATGGCTACACCTTC.

The rearrangement links TRBV11-3 to TRBJ1-5; 8 positions match TRBD1. CDR3 length equals 15 residues. Looked up from germline, CDR1 is SGHNT and CDR2 is YENEEA. J was trimmed by 6 bases and V by 5 bases; bases with no gene match: 9. Here the CDR3 DNA reads TGTGCCAGCAGCCCGCCCGGACAGGGAGCTCAGCCCCAGCATTTT. It specifies CASSPPGQGAQPQHF.

This clonotype showed up just a few times. V and J are TRBV19 and TRBJ1-2; no clear D gene. Germline CDR1 is LNHDA and CDR2 is SQIVND (reference sequence). Trimming pared 4 bases from V and 0 bases from J, leaving 12 bases between. The length of the CDR3 is 15 residues. CDR3 nucleotide sequence: TGTGCCAGTAGTAACCGACCCCTTGCTAACTATGGCTACACCTTC. It yields the protein CASSNRPLANYGYTF.

This clonotype was seen more than once but under ten times. V usage is TRBV20-1 and J usage is TRBJ1-1; D uncertain. The CDR3 spans 11 residues. V was shortened by 5 bases and J by 1 base, with 5 bases between the two germline ends. Germline CDR1 DFQATT, CDR2 SNEGSKA (reference sequence). DNA for the CDR3: TGCAGTGCTGAGGGGAACACTGAAGCTTTCTTT. It yields the protein CSAEGNTEAFF.

There are a few counts of this clonotype. This chain's CDR3 is CASSFLAGGLDFIGIGPFF. Here the CDR3 DNA reads TGTGCCAGCAGTTTTCTAGCGGGGGGCCTTGATTTTATTGGAATTGGGCCGTTCTTC. This chain connects TRBV7-2 to TRBJ2-1; 11 bases align to TRBD2. Germline trimming cut 6 bases from V and 15 bases from J; bases unmatched to any gene: 28. CDR3 size: 19 residues. Germline V gives CDR1 SGHTA, CDR2 FQGNSA.

Here the CDR3 reads CASSKDLNTEAFF. Here the CDR3 DNA reads TGCGCCAGCAGCAAGGACCTGAACACTGAAGCTTTCTTT. This sequence joins TRBV5-1 and TRBJ1-1; no clear D. The CDR3 contains 13 residues. Germline V gene data show CDR1 as SGHRS and CDR2 as YFSETQ. V shed 4 bases and J shed 0 bases, with 7 bases lying between them.

This clonotype was seen a handful of times. The CDR3, as DNA: TGCGCCAGCAGTGGAACAGGGGGAGATACGCAGTATTTT. Amino acid sequence: CASSGTGGDTQYF. The V gene is TRBV10-2, the J gene TRBJ2-3, with 8 positions matching TRBD1. The CDR3 contains 13 residues. Germline values: CDR1 WSHSY, CDR2 SAAADI. After removal of 4 bases from V and 5 bases from J, the junction contained 2 bases not matched to a gene.